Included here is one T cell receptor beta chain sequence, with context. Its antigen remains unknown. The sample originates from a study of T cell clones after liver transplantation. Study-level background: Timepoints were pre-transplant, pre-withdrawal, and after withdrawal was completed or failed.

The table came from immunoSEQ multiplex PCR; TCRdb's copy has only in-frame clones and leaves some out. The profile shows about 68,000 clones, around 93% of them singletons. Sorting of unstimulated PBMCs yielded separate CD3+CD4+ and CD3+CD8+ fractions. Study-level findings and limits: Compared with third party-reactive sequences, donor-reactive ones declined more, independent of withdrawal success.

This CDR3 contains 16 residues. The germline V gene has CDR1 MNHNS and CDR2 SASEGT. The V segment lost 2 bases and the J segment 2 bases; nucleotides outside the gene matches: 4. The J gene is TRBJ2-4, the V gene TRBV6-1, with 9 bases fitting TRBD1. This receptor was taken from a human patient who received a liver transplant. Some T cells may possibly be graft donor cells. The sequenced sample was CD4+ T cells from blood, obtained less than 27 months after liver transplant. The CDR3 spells CASSEMDRGPKNIQYF. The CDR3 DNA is TGTGCCAGCAGTGAAATGGACAGGGGTCCCAAAAACATTCAGTACTTC.